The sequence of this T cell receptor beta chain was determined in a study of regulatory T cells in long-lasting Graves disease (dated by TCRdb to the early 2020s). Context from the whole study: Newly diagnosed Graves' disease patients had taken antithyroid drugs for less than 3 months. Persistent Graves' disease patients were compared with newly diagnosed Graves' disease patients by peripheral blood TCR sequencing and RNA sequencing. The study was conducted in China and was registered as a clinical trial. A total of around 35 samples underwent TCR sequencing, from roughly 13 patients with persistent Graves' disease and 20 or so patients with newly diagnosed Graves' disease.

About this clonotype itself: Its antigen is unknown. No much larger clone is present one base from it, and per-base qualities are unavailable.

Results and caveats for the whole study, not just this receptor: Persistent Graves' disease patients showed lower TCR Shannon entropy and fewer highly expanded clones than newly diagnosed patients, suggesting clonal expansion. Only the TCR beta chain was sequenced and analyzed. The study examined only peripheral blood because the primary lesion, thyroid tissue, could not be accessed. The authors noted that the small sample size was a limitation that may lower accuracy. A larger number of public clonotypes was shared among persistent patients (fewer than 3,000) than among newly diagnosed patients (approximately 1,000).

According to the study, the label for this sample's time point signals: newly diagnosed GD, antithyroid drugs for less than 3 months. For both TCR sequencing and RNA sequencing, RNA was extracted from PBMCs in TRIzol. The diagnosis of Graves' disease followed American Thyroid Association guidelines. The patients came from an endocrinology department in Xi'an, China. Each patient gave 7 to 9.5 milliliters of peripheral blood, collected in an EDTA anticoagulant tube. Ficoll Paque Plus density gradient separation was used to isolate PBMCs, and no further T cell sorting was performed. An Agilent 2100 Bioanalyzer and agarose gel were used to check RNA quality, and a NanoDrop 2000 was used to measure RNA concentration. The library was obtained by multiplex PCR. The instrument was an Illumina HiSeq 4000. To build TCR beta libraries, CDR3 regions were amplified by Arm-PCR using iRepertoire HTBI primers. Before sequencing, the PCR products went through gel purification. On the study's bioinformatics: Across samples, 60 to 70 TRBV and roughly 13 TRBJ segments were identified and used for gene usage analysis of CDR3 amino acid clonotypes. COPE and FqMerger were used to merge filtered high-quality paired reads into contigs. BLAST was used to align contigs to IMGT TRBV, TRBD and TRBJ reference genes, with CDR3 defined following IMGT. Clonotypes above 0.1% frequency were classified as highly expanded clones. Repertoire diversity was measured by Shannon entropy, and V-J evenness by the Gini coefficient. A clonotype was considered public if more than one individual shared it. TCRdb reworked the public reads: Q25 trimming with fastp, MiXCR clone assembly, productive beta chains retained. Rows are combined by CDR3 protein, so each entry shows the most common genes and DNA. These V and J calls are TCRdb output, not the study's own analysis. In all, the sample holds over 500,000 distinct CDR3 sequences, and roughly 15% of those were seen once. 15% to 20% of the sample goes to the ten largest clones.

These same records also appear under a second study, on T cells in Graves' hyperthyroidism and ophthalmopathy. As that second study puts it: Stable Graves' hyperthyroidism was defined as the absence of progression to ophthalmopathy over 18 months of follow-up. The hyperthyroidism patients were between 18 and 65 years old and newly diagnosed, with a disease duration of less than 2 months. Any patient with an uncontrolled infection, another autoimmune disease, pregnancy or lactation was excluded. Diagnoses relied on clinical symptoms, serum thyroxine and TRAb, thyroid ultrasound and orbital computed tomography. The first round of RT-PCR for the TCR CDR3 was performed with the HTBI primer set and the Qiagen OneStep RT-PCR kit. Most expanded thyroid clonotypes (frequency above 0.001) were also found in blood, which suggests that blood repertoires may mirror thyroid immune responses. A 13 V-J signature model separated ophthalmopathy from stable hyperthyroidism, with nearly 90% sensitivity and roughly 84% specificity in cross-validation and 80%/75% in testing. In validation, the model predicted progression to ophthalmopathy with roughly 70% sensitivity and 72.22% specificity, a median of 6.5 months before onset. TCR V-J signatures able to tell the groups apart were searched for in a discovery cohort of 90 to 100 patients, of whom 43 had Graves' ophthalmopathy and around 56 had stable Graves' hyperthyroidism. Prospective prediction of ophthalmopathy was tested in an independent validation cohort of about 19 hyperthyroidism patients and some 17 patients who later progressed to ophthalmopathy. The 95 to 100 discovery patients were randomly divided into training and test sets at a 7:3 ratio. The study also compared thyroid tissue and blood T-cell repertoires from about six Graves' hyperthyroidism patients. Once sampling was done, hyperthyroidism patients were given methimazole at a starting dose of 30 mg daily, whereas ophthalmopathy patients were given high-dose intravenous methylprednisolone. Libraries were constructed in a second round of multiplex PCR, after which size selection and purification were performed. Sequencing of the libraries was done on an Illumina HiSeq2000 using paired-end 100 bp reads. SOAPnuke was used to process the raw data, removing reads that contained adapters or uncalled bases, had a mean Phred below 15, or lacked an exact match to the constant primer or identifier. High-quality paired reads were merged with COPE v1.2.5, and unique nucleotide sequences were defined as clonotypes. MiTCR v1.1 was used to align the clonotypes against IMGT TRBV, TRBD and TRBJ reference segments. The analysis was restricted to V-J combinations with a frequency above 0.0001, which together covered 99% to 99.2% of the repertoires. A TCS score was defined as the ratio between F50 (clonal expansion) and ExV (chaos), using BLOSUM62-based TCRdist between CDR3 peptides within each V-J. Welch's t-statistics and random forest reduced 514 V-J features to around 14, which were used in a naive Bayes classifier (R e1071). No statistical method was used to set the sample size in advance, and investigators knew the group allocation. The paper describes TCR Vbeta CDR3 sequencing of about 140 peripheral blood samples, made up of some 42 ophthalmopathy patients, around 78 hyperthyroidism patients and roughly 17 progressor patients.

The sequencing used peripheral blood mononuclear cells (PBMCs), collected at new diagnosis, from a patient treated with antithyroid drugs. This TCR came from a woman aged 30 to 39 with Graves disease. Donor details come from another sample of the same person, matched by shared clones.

The CDR3 has the sequence CASSNRGPGESTGELFF. The nucleotides are TGCGCCAGCAGCAACAGGGGGCCCGGAGAGAGCACCGGGGAGCTGTTTTTT. The chain is made from TRBV5-1 and TRBJ2-2; the central 9 bases match TRBD1. From cysteine to phenylalanine, the CDR3 is 17 amino acids long. Only the CDR3 portion is preserved as DNA: 51 bases, with reading frame beginning at the first base. V is cut back by 4 bases and J by 4 bases, with 11 bases in the junction unmatched. CDR1 and CDR2 (SGHRS, YFSETQ) derive from the germline V gene.